This T cell receptor (beta chain) was found in a study of blood T cell repertoires in COVID-19. The overall study: Donors in the United States, Italy and Spain gave samples during acute or convalescent COVID-19. PBMCs, B-cell-depleted T cells, or T cells provided the cDNA or gDNA that made up the material.

Germline V gene sequence: CDR1 MDHEN, CDR2 SYDVKM. The CDR3 consists of 18 residues. Trimming cost V 6 bases and J 6 bases, with 27 bases left between them. In the authors' methods: Reference gene primer amplification in the assay estimated nucleated cell counts. Profiled with immunoSEQ multiplex PCR; TCRdb holds only in-frame clones, not every one. V, J and clone size reflect that table, while D and trimming were determined from the DNA. The data contain about 320,000 clones, around 88% of them singletons. Sequencing used peripheral blood. The chain uses TRBV28 and TRBJ2-1; D is possibly TRBD1 (7 bases). This receptor was identified in a woman aged 45-65 years with acute or convalescent COVID-19. The CDR3 DNA reads TGTGCCAGCAGCCACTTTTGGGCCCGCGGGACAGACATCAATGAGCAGTTCTTC. It specifies CASSHFWARGTDINEQFF.